This TCR beta chain was identified in a study of molecular identifiers for immune sequencing clone quantification. Study-wide background: In replicates, RNA from approximately 20,000 or 100,000 naive CD8 cells was split five ways, four sequenced.

Via MiXCR, TCRdb re-called the PCR reads, giving one row per CDR3 protein. The data show about 640,000 distinct CDR3 sequences, nearly 20% seen once. Ten or more counts support this clonotype. Its target is not known. The naive CD8 libraries originated from between roughly 20,000 and 1,100,000 sorted cells and drew on 10%, 30% or 50% RNA. Study-wide findings and caveats: Detectable among roughly 1 million naive cells, according to reports, was Jurkat TCR RNA spiked in from one cell.

CDR3 length: 13 residues. V lost 6 bases, J lost 0 bases, and 8 bases lay in between. Germline CDR1 reads SGHTA; CDR2 reads FQGTGA. The TCR sequence derives from a human donor in good health. Some libraries in this study had Jurkat cell RNA spiked in. Input material: naive CD8+ T cells from blood, with Jurkat cell RNA spiked in. Subset denoted: FACS-sorted CD8+CD4-CCR7+CD45RA+ naive T cells. The chain links TRBV7-3 to TRBJ1-1; D not resolved. The CDR3: CASRNTVNTEAFF. CDR3 nucleotide sequence: TGTGCCAGCAGAAATACAGTGAACACTGAAGCTTTCTTT.